This T cell receptor (beta chain) was sequenced for a study of OX40 agonist ivuxolimab in advanced cancers. The data were produced by immunoSEQ multiplex PCR, yet TCRdb's version contains in-frame clones alone and is incomplete. The sample lists 40,000 to 55,000 clones, about 86% occurring once. V was trimmed by 1 base and J by 6 bases, leaving 18 bases between them. The CDR3 is 16 residues long. Germline loops: CDR1 SGHTA, CDR2 FQGNSA. The sample consisted of CD4+ or CD8+ T cells sorted from blood, taken in a trial of the OX40 agonist ivuxolimab. This rearrangement joins TRBV7-2 to TRBJ1-1; a weak D match, TRBD1 (5 bases). The sequence was collected from an adult with an advanced solid tumor such as melanoma, head and neck, liver or kidney cancer. The CDR3 loop is CASSLEPGNSYAEAFF. CDR3 DNA sequence: TGTGCCAGCAGCTTAGAGCCAGGGAACAGTTACGCTGAAGCTTTCTTT.